A selection of T cell receptor beta chains follows, all from one sample in a study of cytomegalovirus exposure and HLA in healthy donors. Using immunoSEQ multiplex PCR, the repertoire was profiled, and TCRdb retains in-frame clones only, with some absent. The table includes approximately 150,000 clones, 80% detected once. Sample: PBMCs. Receptors were obtained from a man in his late teens or twenties in good health and CMV-seropositive. The CDR3 runs from the conserved cysteine through the conserved F or W. D genes are given only for firm matches. Size tells how often a clone was seen (once, few, many) or the class of an expanded clone, and some rows leave it out.

j_call clone_size d_call v_call cdr3_aa cdr3_nt
TRBJ2-7 - TRBD1 TRBV6-1 CASRVLGQGSHEQYF TGTGCCAGCAGAGTTCTCGGACAGGGATCTCACGAGCAGTACTTC
TRBJ1-3 once - TRBV30 CAWSVRSFAGNTIYF TGTGCCTGGAGTGTACGGTCCTTCGCTGGAAACACCATATATTTT
TRBJ2-1 - - TRBV30 CAWSVPPGINYNEQFF TGTGCCTGGAGTGTACCCCCGGGGATTAACTACAATGAGCAGTTCTTC
TRBJ2-5 - TRBD2 TRBV7-3 CASSATGTRGETQYF TGTGCCAGCAGCGCAACCGGGACTAGGGGCGAGACCCAGTACTTC
TRBJ1-1 - TRBD1 TRBV2 CASRGTGPPRTEAFF TGTGCCAGCAGGGGGACAGGGCCACCGCGGACTGAAGCTTTCTTT
TRBJ2-7 - - TRBV6-1 CASSAAYEQYF TGTGCCAGCTCAGCGGCCTACGAGCAGTACTTC
TRBJ1-1 few - TRBV7-9 CASSLQAGWTEAFF TGTGCCAGCAGCTTACAGGCAGGGTGGACTGAAGCTTTCTTT
TRBJ1-1 few TRBD1 TRBV7-9 CASSPPGQGKTEAFF TGTGCCAGCAGCCCTCCGGGACAGGGAAAGACTGAAGCTTTCTTT
TRBJ1-1 few - TRBV7-8 CASSAPGNTEAFF TGTGCCAGCAGCGCCCCGGGGAACACTGAAGCTTTCTTT
TRBJ2-5 - - TRBV5-1 CASSPRAGETQYF TGCGCCAGCAGCCCCCGGGCGGGGGAGACCCAGTACTTC
TRBJ2-3 - - TRBV15 CATSTDGDFPPQYF TGTGCCACCAGCACAGACGGGGACTTCCCGCCGCAGTATTTT
TRBJ2-3 - TRBD2 TRBV7-6 CASSLRPSGYTDTQYF TGTGCCAGCAGCTTAAGGCCTAGCGGATACACAGATACGCAGTATTTT
TRBJ1-5 - TRBD1 TRBV6-1 CASSENPGQGFQPQHF TGTGCCAGCAGTGAAAATCCGGGACAGGGGTTTCAGCCCCAGCATTTT
TRBJ1-3 - - TRBV25-1 CASSESGSDGNTIYF TGTGCCAGCAGTGAATCTGGGAGTGACGGAAACACCATATATTTT